This passage covers 22 T cell receptor beta chains from one sample sequenced in a study of OX40 agonist ivuxolimab in advanced cancers. The protocol was immunoSEQ multiplex PCR, while the TCRdb copy is restricted to in-frame clones and leaves out a portion. The sample carries about 61,000 clones, over 80% recorded once. This specimen consisted of CD4+ or CD8+ T cells sorted from blood, obtained in a trial of the OX40 agonist ivuxolimab. All receptors come from an adult with an advanced solid tumor such as melanoma, head and neck, liver or kidney cancer.

The rearrangement joins TRBV21-1 to TRBJ2-3; the table's D gene call, TRBD2, was not cross checked with the DNA. TRBV21-1 is a known pseudogene. The CDR3 contains 20 residues. DNA of the CDR3: TGTGCCAGCAGCAATGGGGCGAAGACTAGCGGGAGAATCAGCACAGATACGCAGTATTTT. Protein: CASSNGAKTSGRISTDTQYF.

The rearrangement links TRBV4-1 to TRBJ1-2; D is uncertain. CDR1 and CDR2 (germline): MGHRA, YSYEKL. V lost 1 base to trimming and J lost 8 bases, with 17 bases between them. This CDR3 contains 15 residues. CDR3 in DNA: TGCGCCAGCAGCCAAGTTCTCCCCCATCCGGGCGGCTACACCTTC. As protein: CASSQVLPHPGGYTF.

V is TRBV19 and J is TRBJ1-6; no firm D call. Between the trimmed V and J ends, which lost 6 bases and 3 bases, there was a span of 9 bases. CDR3 size: 14 residues. CDR1 and CDR2 from the germline V gene are LNHDA and SQIVND (reference sequence). As DNA, the CDR3 is TGTGCCAGTAGCATCGAGAGCTATAATTCACCCCTCCACTTT. Its translation: CASSIESYNSPLHF.

This clone was observed once. The V call is TRBV21-1, the J call TRBJ1-5; the table's D call of TRBD1 was not tested on the DNA. TRBV21-1 corresponds to a pseudogene. This CDR3 is 20 amino acids long. In nucleotides, the CDR3 is TGTGCCAGCAGCAAAAGGAAGGGGGCGTTAGCCCCTCCTAGCAATCAGCCCCAGCATTTT. Its translation is CASSKRKGALAPPSNQPQHF.

The chain's CDR3 is CASRSEFSNQPQHF. In DNA, the CDR3 is TGTGCCAGCAGGTCCGAATTTAGCAATCAGCCCCAGCATTTT. The chain recombines TRBV6-5 with TRBJ1-5; D remains ambiguous. Germline assignment: CDR1 MNHEY and CDR2 SVGAGI. V was pared by 6 bases and J by 0 bases, with 9 bases between. The CDR3 extends over 14 amino acids.

This chain uses TRBV15 with TRBJ2-5; tentatively, D is TRBD2 (5 bases). V dropped 2 bases and J dropped 1 base, with 8 bases sitting between them. CDR1 LNHNV and CDR2 YYDKDF come from the germline V gene (reference sequence). The CDR3 runs to 14 residues. The CDR3 DNA reads as TGTGCCACCAGCAGAACTAGTCGCCAAGAGACCCAGTACTTC. It encodes CATSRTSRQETQYF.

This chain joins TRBV28 and TRBJ1-2, with TRBD1 matching 8 bases. The ends lost 6 bases at V and 7 bases at J; junction bases unmatched: 4. Per germline, CDR1 MDHEN and CDR2 SYDVKM. The CDR3 loop spans 12 amino acids. CDR3 protein: CASSPTGVGYTF. CDR3 coding DNA: TGTGCCAGCAGCCCGACAGGGGTTGGCTACACCTTC.

The chain links TRBV30 to TRBJ2-2; D not resolved. The V gene's germline CDR1 is GTSNPN and CDR2 SVGIG (reference sequence). Trimming removed 3 bases at V and 2 bases at J, with 25 bases between. The CDR3 length is 19 residues. DNA of the CDR3: TGTGCCTGGAGGATCCAACATCTCAAGGGTCTTATAAACACCGGGGAGCTGTTTTTT. Its protein product is CAWRIQHLKGLINTGELFF.

The V call is TRBV4-3, the J call TRBJ1-4, with D possibly matching TRBD1 (6 bases). V was cut by 1 base and J by 5 bases, with 8 bases left in between. This CDR3 is 14 amino acids long. Germline lookup yields CDR1 LGHNA and CDR2 YSLEER. In nucleotides, the CDR3 is TGCGCCAGCAGCCAAGGAACAGGGAATGAAAAACTGTTTTTT. Protein sequence: CASSQGTGNEKLFF.

The chain combines TRBV9 with TRBJ1-1, with a weak D call TRBD1 (6 bases). V was clipped by 6 bases and J by 4 bases, with 25 bases between them. Germline lookup yields CDR1 SGDLS and CDR2 YYNGEE. This CDR3 comprises 17 residues. DNA for the CDR3: TGTGCCAGCACTCGCGGCGGGGCAGGGGATGTTAGCACTGAAGCTTTCTTT. This sequence encodes CASTRGGAGDVSTEAFF.

The chain combines TRBV5-6 with TRBJ2-1; the match to TRBD2 covers 12 bases. Germline V gene data show CDR1 as SGHDT and CDR2 as YYEEEE. The CDR3 is 15 residues long. Trimming removed 4 bases from V and 8 bases from J; junction bases left unmatched: 7. The CDR3 DNA reads TGTGCCAGCAGCCAGACTAGCGGGAGTCTTGATGAGCAGTTCTTC. Amino acids: CASSQTSGSLDEQFF.

The chain has TRBV27 and TRBJ2-1; D not certain. The CDR3 has 13 amino acids. Trimming took off 2 bases at V and 7 bases at J, with 9 bases between the two ends. Germline V gene data show CDR1 as MNHEY and CDR2 as SMNVEV (reference sequence). CDR3 loop: CASSLKVYNEQFF. The CDR3 DNA is TGTGCCAGCAGTTTAAAGGTTTATAATGAGCAGTTCTTC.

The V and J genes are TRBV4-1 and TRBJ2-6; D is unclear. V was cut by 1 base and J by 3 bases, with 10 bases left in between. The germline V gene encodes CDR1 MGHRA and CDR2 YSYEKL. The CDR3 contains 16 residues. CDR3 sequence reads: CASSQVGLRGANVLTF. The CDR3 coding sequence is TGCGCCAGCAGCCAAGTTGGCCTCCGTGGGGCCAACGTCCTGACTTTC.

The J gene is TRBJ2-2, the V gene TRBV6-5, with D uncertain. The V end was cut by 0 bases, the J end by 0 bases, with 5 bases between. CDR3 length: 15 residues. CDR1 and CDR2 from the germline V gene are MNHEY and SVGAGI. The chain's CDR3 is CASSYSDPNTGELFF. The CDR3 DNA follows: TGTGCCAGCAGTTACTCTGATCCGAACACCGGGGAGCTGTTTTTT.

The CDR3 nucleotides read TGTGCCTGGGGACAGGAGAACTATAGCAATCAGCCCCAGCATTTT. It translates to CAWGQENYSNQPQHF. This chain uses TRBV30 with TRBJ1-5; 7 bases map to TRBD1. The CDR3 sequence is 15 residues long. J was trimmed by 0 bases and V by 5 bases; bases with no gene match: 7. The V gene's germline CDR1 is GTSNPN and CDR2 SVGIG (reference sequence).

This clone appeared a single time. The J gene is TRBJ2-1, the V gene TRBV6-5; TRBD2 might be the D (5 bases). The ends were cut back, 0 bases at V and 7 bases at J, with 10 bases in the middle. The germline CDR1 and CDR2 sequences are MNHEY and SVGAGI. The CDR3 contains 14 residues. DNA for the CDR3: TGTGCCAGCAGTTACTCGATACTAGTGAATGAGCAGTTCTTC. Amino acid sequence: CASSYSILVNEQFF.

The CDR3 here is CASSPGLAGTGSTDTQYF. Written as DNA, the CDR3 is TGTGCCAGCAGTCCGGGACTAGCGGGCACGGGAAGCACAGATACGCAGTATTTT. The chain recombines TRBV28 with TRBJ2-3, with 12 bases aligning to TRBD2. This CDR3 is 18 amino acids long. The trim removed 5 bases at V and 0 bases at J, leaving 9 bases unmatched. CDR1 is MDHEN and CDR2 is SYDVKM in the germline V gene.

The chain couples TRBV7-9 to TRBJ2-5; TRBD1 matches 9 bases. Germline CDR1 and CDR2: SEHNR and FQNEAQ (reference sequence). The J segment lost 7 bases and the V segment lost 5 bases, leaving 8 bases of the junction unmatched. This CDR3 comprises 14 residues. The CDR3 DNA reads TGTGCCAGCAGCAAGGACAGGGGCTGGGGGACCCAGTACTTC. Translation gives CASSKDRGWGTQYF.

V and J are TRBV28 and TRBJ1-1; 8 bases map to TRBD1. The trim removed 6 bases at V and 3 bases at J, leaving 12 bases unmatched. Germline-derived CDR1 and CDR2 are MDHEN and SYDVKM. This CDR3 has 16 residues. The CDR3 reads CASSSFSTGAYTEAFF. In DNA form, the CDR3 reads TGTGCCAGCAGCTCCTTCTCGACAGGGGCGTACACTGAAGCTTTCTTT.

The chain carries TRBV7-3 and TRBJ1-5; 7 bases agree with TRBD1. Per germline, CDR1 SGHTA and CDR2 FQGTGA. V gave up 4 bases and J gave up 0 bases; unmatched junction bases: 12. The CDR3 is 18 amino acids. The CDR3 is CASSSPTGRIYSNQPQHF. CDR3 in DNA: TGTGCCAGCAGCTCCCCGACAGGGAGAATCTATAGCAATCAGCCCCAGCATTTT.

V is TRBV6-5 and J is TRBJ2-1, with D possibly TRBD2 on 5 matching bases. The CDR3 covers 14 residues. Trimming removed 7 bases at V and 4 bases at J, with 14 bases between. From germline, CDR1 is MNHEY and CDR2 SVGAGI. The CDR3 protein is CASKNPGVYNEQFF. CDR3 bases: TGTGCCAGCAAAAACCCCGGGGTTTACAATGAGCAGTTCTTC.

This clone was observed once. The chain couples TRBV4-1 to TRBJ2-3; D possibly corresponds to TRBD2 (6 bases). Germline-derived CDR1 and CDR2 are MGHRA and YSYEKL. V lost 4 bases, J lost 4 bases, and 9 bases lay in between. The CDR3 covers 13 residues. CDR3 sequence reads: CASSPRLADTQYF. The DNA for the CDR3 is TGCGCCAGCAGCCCAAGACTAGCAGATACGCAGTATTTT.